These T cell receptor beta chains were read from a single sample in a study of OX40 agonist ivuxolimab in advanced cancers. Here immunoSEQ multiplex PCR was the method, and the copy in TCRdb shows in-frame clones only, minus some. The sample lists 80,000 or so clones; 90% were seen once. Sequenced here: CD4+ or CD8+ T cells sorted from blood, sampled in a trial of the OX40 agonist ivuxolimab. The source is an adult with an advanced solid tumor such as melanoma, head and neck, liver or kidney cancer. Each CDR3 is given with its conserved first and last residue. The D gene is left open where the match is weak. Size is omitted from some rows. Given values are once, few, many or a class for expanded clones.

j_call v_call d_call clone_size cdr3_nt cdr3_aa
TRBJ2-1 TRBV19 NA once TGTGCCAGTAATAAGCCAGGTCCCTACAATGAGCAGTTCTTC CASNKPGPYNEQFF
TRBJ2-3 TRBV4-3 NA NA TGCGCCAGCAGCCAAGGCAAAGGGGGGTCCACAGATACGCAGTATTTT CASSQGKGGSTDTQYF
TRBJ2-1 TRBV11-2 TRBD1 NA TGTGCCAGCAGCCTCCAGGGGGCCTACAATGAGCAGTTCTTC CASSLQGAYNEQFF
TRBJ2-5 TRBV7-3 NA NA TGTGCCAGCAGCTTAGACAGGTCGGAGACCCAGTACTTC CASSLDRSETQYF
TRBJ2-5 TRBV7-9 NA once TGTGCCAGCAGCACCTCCGGGACTGAGACCCAGTACTTC CASSTSGTETQYF
TRBJ1-2 TRBV11-3 TRBD1 few TGTGCCAGCAGCTTTGGGACAGGGAACTATGGCTACACCTTC CASSFGTGNYGYTF
TRBJ2-1 TRBV5-1 TRBD2 NA TGCGCCAGCAGCTTGTCTAGCGGGAGGTACAATGAGCAGTTCTTC CASSLSSGRYNEQFF
TRBJ1-2 TRBV6-6 NA NA TGTGCCAGCAGTTCCCTGACTCCTGAAATCTATGGCTACACCTTC CASSSLTPEIYGYTF
TRBJ1-1 TRBV7-2 NA NA TGTGCCAGCAGCTTAGGCGGGGCGGCCACTGAAGCTTTCTTT CASSLGGAATEAFF
TRBJ2-6 TRBV7-9 TRBD2 NA TGTGCCAGCAGCCCCGCGGGGGGGACCTCTGGGGCCAACGTCCTGACTTTC CASSPAGGTSGANVLTF
TRBJ2-7 TRBV27 TRBD2 NA TGTGCCAGCAGTTTATGGACTAGCGGGGCCTCCTACGAGCAGTACTTC CASSLWTSGASYEQYF
TRBJ2-2 TRBV2 NA NA TGTGCCAGCAGTCAGACATATATCGGGGAGCTGTTTTTT CASSQTYIGELFF
TRBJ1-1 TRBV18 NA NA TGTGCCAGCTCACCACCTATGGGAATGAACACTGAAGCTTTCTTT CASSPPMGMNTEAFF
TRBJ2-1 TRBV21-1 NA NA TGTGCCAGCAGAACTCCTTTGGGGATGCCTAAAGGTGAGCAGTTCTTC CASRTPLGMPKGEQFF
TRBJ1-3 TRBV7-9 TRBD1 NA TGTGCCAGCAGCTCCCGGGACAGGGCGAACACCATATATTTT CASSSRDRANTIYF
TRBJ2-3 TRBV6-1 TRBD2 NA TGTGCCAGCAGTGTCCCGGGACTAGCGGGTGCGGATACGCAGTATTTT CASSVPGLAGADTQYF
TRBJ1-5 TRBV5-1 TRBD1 NA TGCGCCAGCAGCTTGGGGGGACAGGGGAGCGATCAGCCCCAGCATTTT CASSLGGQGSDQPQHF
TRBJ2-4 TRBV6-6 NA NA TGTGCCAGCAGTTCCCCCTCCGGGTACATTCAGTACTTC CASSSPSGYIQYF
TRBJ1-2 TRBV30 NA NA TGTGCCTGGAAGGTTTCTAACTATGGCTACACCTTC CAWKVSNYGYTF
TRBJ2-5 TRBV6-6 NA NA TGTGCCAGCAGTTACGAGGGAATGTACGGAGAGACCCAGTACTTC CASSYEGMYGETQYF
TRBJ1-2 TRBV27 NA NA TGTGCCAGCAGTTTATCGGGGGGGGGTTATGGCTACACCTTC CASSLSGGGYGYTF
TRBJ2-1 TRBV7-2 NA NA TGTGCCAGCAGCTCTCTTCGGCCCCGGGGTGAGCAGTTCTTC CASSSLRPRGEQFF
TRBJ2-2 TRBV5-1 TRBD2 NA TGCGCCAGCAGCTTGCCGGGGGGGGAGACCGGGGAGCTGTTTTTT CASSLPGGETGELFF
TRBJ2-3 TRBV9 NA NA TGTGCCAGCAGCGTTAGGACAAAGGGTCGAACAGATACGCAGTATTTT CASSVRTKGRTDTQYF
TRBJ2-7 TRBV5-4 NA NA TGTGCCAGCAGCTTGGGACTAGGATTCTCCTACGAGCAGTACTTC CASSLGLGFSYEQYF
TRBJ1-1 TRBV6-4 TRBD1 NA TGTGCCAGCAGACAGGGGATGAACACTGAAGCTTTCTTT CASRQGMNTEAFF
TRBJ2-5 TRBV19 NA NA TGTGCCAGTAGTCCAGGAGCAGTCCAAGAGACCCAGTACTTC CASSPGAVQETQYF
TRBJ1-2 TRBV18 NA NA TGTGCCAGCTCACCCGGGGGCGCAGCTAACTATGGCTACACCTTC CASSPGGAANYGYTF
TRBJ1-5 TRBV28 NA NA TGTGCCAGCAGTTTATGGACCTCAGGGCAGCCCCAGCATTTT CASSLWTSGQPQHF
TRBJ1-1 TRBV10-3 TRBD1 NA TGTGCCATCAGTGAGACGGAGGGGGCGAGGACTGAAGCTTTCTTT CAISETEGARTEAFF
TRBJ1-2 TRBV27 TRBD1 NA TGTGCCAGCAGTTCTTTGGGACAGGGGGCTTTGGGTGGCTACACCTTC CASSSLGQGALGGYTF
TRBJ1-1 TRBV18 NA NA TGTGCCAGCTCACCCGGCCCCGGGAAGAACACTGAAGCTTTCTTT CASSPGPGKNTEAFF
TRBJ2-1 TRBV4-2 TRBD2 once TGTGCCAGCAGCTCGGGACTAGCGGTTCACTCCTACAATGAGCAGTTCTTC CASSSGLAVHSYNEQFF
TRBJ2-7 TRBV27 NA once TGTGCCAGCAAATTACGGGGGCCCTCCTACGAGCAGTACTTC CASKLRGPSYEQYF
TRBJ1-6 TRBV28 TRBD1 NA TGTGCCAGCACTCCCGACAGGGCTAATTCACCCCTCCACTTT CASTPDRANSPLHF
TRBJ2-7 TRBV28 NA once TGTGCCAGCAGTCCTCCGGGGTACGAGCAGTACTTC CASSPPGYEQYF
TRBJ2-3 TRBV5-4 NA NA TGTGCCAGCAGCTTGGACTCGAATACGCAGTATTTT CASSLDSNTQYF
TRBJ2-7 TRBV18 NA NA TGTGCCAGCTCACCAGGGGCCCGGAACGAGCAGTACTTC CASSPGARNEQYF
TRBJ2-3 TRBV7-6 NA NA TGTGCCAGCAGCCGAGTTGGGGATACGCAGTATTTT CASSRVGDTQYF
TRBJ2-3 TRBV9 NA once TGTGCCAGCAGCGTATCGGATCCCACAGATACGCAGTATTTT CASSVSDPTDTQYF
TRBJ1-1 TRBV19 TRBD1 NA TGTGCCAGTAGTCCGACAGGGATCATGAACACTGAAGCTTTCTTT CASSPTGIMNTEAFF
TRBJ2-2 TRBV15 NA NA TGTGCCACCAGCAGAGTTGTTACCGGGGAGCTGTTTTTT CATSRVVTGELFF